These 24 T cell receptor beta chains were all obtained from the same sample, sequenced in a study of response to subunit inactivated influenza vaccine. TCRdb itself ran the RT-PCR reads through MiXCR, one entry per CDR3 protein. There are about 500,000 distinct CDR3 sequences in the sample; around 7.9% occur only once, and roughly 14% lies in the top ten. The sequences come from PBMCs from blood, collected less than 30 months after vaccination. These receptors came from a man aged 50 to 69 who received an inactivated influenza vaccine.

This clonotype was counted a few times. V is TRBV12-3 or TRBV12-4 and J is TRBJ2-3; 8 bases line up with TRBD2. This CDR3 has 15 residues. Trimming took 3 bases from V and 4 from J; bases not matched to a gene: 6. CDR3 in amino acids: CASSFSGGPSDTQYF. In DNA, the CDR3 is TGTGCCAGCAGTTTTTCGGGGGGGCCTTCAGATACGCAGTATTTT.

This clonotype was found many times. The V call is TRBV5-5, the J call TRBJ2-5; D uncertain. Germline CDR1 SGHKS, CDR2 YYEKEE (reference sequence). The CDR3 is 14 residues long. V was cut by 0 bases and J by 7 bases, with 13 bases left in between. The CDR3: CASSLETEIGTQYF. The CDR3 DNA sequence: TGTGCCAGCAGCTTGGAAACGGAGATTGGGACCCAGTACTTC. Combining the CDR3 with reference TRBV5-5 and TRBJ2-5 gives the whole variable domain DAGVTQSPTHLIKTRGQQVTLRCSPISGHKSVSWYQQVLGQGPQFIFQYYEKEERGRGNFPDRFSARQFPNYSSELNVNALLLGDSALYLCASSLETEIGTQYFGPGTRLLVL.

V and J are TRBV20-1 and TRBJ2-3, with TRBD2 as a possible D gene (6 bases). Trimming took off 6 bases at V and 3 bases at J, with 19 bases between the two ends. There are 15 residues in the CDR3. Germline values: CDR1 DFQATT, CDR2 SNEGSKA (reference sequence). CDR3: CSAPLRGPATDTQYF. CDR3 sequence (DNA): TGCAGTGCCCCCTTGCGGGGACCAGCTACAGATACGCAGTATTTT.

This chain joins TRBV18 and TRBJ1-1, with D tentatively TRBD1 (6 bases). Germline loops: CDR1 KGHSH, CDR2 LQKENI. The length of the CDR3 is 15 residues. Trimming took off 5 bases at V and 1 base at J, with 14 bases between the two ends. CDR3 loop: CASSSLRGANTEAFF. DNA of the CDR3: TGTGCCAGCTCATCGCTCAGGGGCGCGAACACTGAAGCTTTCTTT.

V and J are TRBV24-1 and TRBJ2-3; no definite D call. The CDR3 has 17 residues. The V gene lost 1 base and the J gene lost 0 bases, with 13 bases spanning the gap. CDR1 is KGHDR and CDR2 is SFDVKD in the germline V gene. For the CDR3, the DNA is TGTGCCACCAGTGATTTAGCAGACCACTTCAGCACAGATACGCAGTATTTT. Translation gives CATSDLADHFSTDTQYF.

This clonotype showed up many times. The chain joins TRBV2 to TRBJ1-2; 8 nucleotides match TRBD1. After removal of 4 bases from V and 6 bases from J, the junction contained 1 base not matched to a gene. Germline CDR1 reads SNHLY; CDR2 reads FYNNEI. There are 12 residues in the CDR3. The CDR3 region has the DNA TGTGCCAGCAGTGGACAGGGGAATGGCTACACCTTC. Its protein is CASSGQGNGYTF.

This chain joins TRBV5-1 and TRBJ2-7; TRBD2 aligns across 10 bases. The CDR3 has 17 residues. Germline values: CDR1 SGHRS, CDR2 YFSETQ. V trimming: 4 bases; J trimming: 3 bases; junction bases outside the gene matches: 13. The CDR3 DNA reads TGCGCCAGCAGCCGCGCGCCTAGCGGGAGTAAAAGCTACGAGCAGTACTTC. Protein: CASSRAPSGSKSYEQYF.

This clonotype was recorded a few times. The chain has TRBV9 and TRBJ2-2, with D hard to call. V was trimmed by 7 bases and J by 4 bases, leaving 8 bases between them. CDR1 is SGDLS and CDR2 is YYNGEE in the germline V gene. The CDR3 is 12 residues long. CDR3 amino acids: CASGWVTGELFF. The CDR3 DNA is TGTGCCAGCGGTTGGGTCACCGGGGAGCTGTTTTTT.

This clonotype appeared many times. DNA for the CDR3: TGTGCCAGCAGCCAAGATTCAGGGGGGTACAATGAGCAGTTCTTC. Translation: CASSQDSGGYNEQFF. The gene calls are TRBV14 and TRBJ2-1; tentative D call: TRBD1 (7 bases). V was cut by 0 bases and J by 4 bases, with 10 bases left in between. This CDR3 is built from 15 residues. The germline V gene has CDR1 SGHDN and CDR2 FVKESK.

There are many counts of this clonotype. The rearrangement joins TRBV28 to TRBJ1-5; 10 nucleotides align to TRBD1. Per germline, CDR1 MDHEN and CDR2 SYDVKM. The CDR3 loop spans 17 amino acids. The V and J ends lost 4 bases and 6 bases, in that order; junction bases with no gene match: 12. The CDR3 sequence is CASSSYNRDRGGQPQHF. CDR3 DNA sequence: TGTGCCAGCAGTTCGTACAATCGGGACAGGGGAGGTCAGCCCCAGCATTTT. The full variable domain, its missing parts supplied by reference TRBV28 and TRBJ1-5, is DVKVTQSSRYLVKRTGEKVFLECVQDMDHENMFWYRQDPGLGLRLIYFSYDVKMKEKGDIPEGYSVSREKKERFSLILESASTNQTSMYLCASSSYNRDRGGQPQHFGDGTRLSIL.

In its sample, this clonotype was seen many times. The J gene is TRBJ2-7, the V gene TRBV6-1; D may correspond to TRBD1 or TRBD2 (5 bases each). From germline, CDR1 is MNHNS and CDR2 SASEGT. V was cut by 6 bases and J by 7 bases, with 19 bases left in between. The CDR3 extends over 14 amino acids. CDR3: CASSRGPGSQEQYF. The CDR3 bases are TGTGCCAGCAGCCGGGGCCCAGGTTCGCAAGAGCAGTACTTC.

This clonotype was picked up many times. The rearrangement joins TRBV12-3 or TRBV12-4 to TRBJ1-2; D might be TRBD1 (6 bases). This CDR3 region has 13 residues. V was trimmed by 3 bases and J by 5 bases, leaving 10 bases between them. The CDR3 DNA follows: TGTGCCAGCAGTTTTCTACAGGGATATGGCTACACCTTC. It codes for CASSFLQGYGYTF.

This clonotype was seen only a few times. The rearrangement uses TRBV9 and TRBJ2-1; 7 nucleotides agree with TRBD2. V gave up 3 bases and J gave up 6 bases; unmatched junction bases: 6. CDR1 is SGDLS, CDR2 YYNGEE, per germline. This CDR3 comprises 14 residues. The CDR3 nucleotides read TGTGCCAGCAGCGCCCAGACTAGCCTCAATGAGCAGTTCTTC. Its translation is CASSAQTSLNEQFF.

Only a few counts were recorded for this clonotype. The V gene is TRBV4-3, the J gene TRBJ2-1; 8 bases agree with TRBD2. Germline V CDR1 and CDR2: LGHNA, YSLEER. The CDR3 loop spans 17 amino acids. V shed 0 bases and J 3 bases; nucleotides not matched to a gene: 7. The CDR3 DNA reads as TGCGCCAGCAGCCAAGATCCGAGCGGGAGAGACTACAATGAGCAGTTCTTC. The encoded protein is CASSQDPSGRDYNEQFF.

This clonotype was counted between two and nine times. The chain recombines TRBV29-1 with TRBJ1-5; 9 nucleotides line up with TRBD1. The V segment lost 7 bases and the J segment 2 bases; nucleotides outside the gene matches: 6. This CDR3 contains 14 residues. Germline CDR1 SQVTM, CDR2 ANQGSEA. CDR3 amino acids: CSARTGAGNQPQHF. CDR3 nucleotide sequence: TGCAGCGCCCGGACAGGGGCGGGCAATCAGCCCCAGCATTTT.

In nucleotides, the CDR3 is TGTGCCAGCAGTGAATTTCAGGGGGCGCACGCTGAAGCTTTCTTT. This translates into CASSEFQGAHAEAFF. The chain joins TRBV6-1 to TRBJ1-1; 8 nucleotides match TRBD1. Germline assignment: CDR1 MNHNS and CDR2 SASEGT. Germline trimming cut 2 bases from V and 6 bases from J; bases unmatched to any gene: 8. The CDR3 spans 15 residues.

This clonotype was observed a handful of times. The chain couples TRBV5-6 to TRBJ2-1, with D unresolved. The germline gives CDR1 SGHDT, CDR2 YYEEEE. V lost 0 bases, J lost 3 bases, and 7 bases lay in between. The CDR3 spans 14 residues. The DNA for the CDR3 is TGTGCCAGCAGCTTGGGGCAGTTCTACAATGAGCAGTTCTTC. This encodes CASSLGQFYNEQFF.

This clonotype was seen a few times. CDR3 region: CATSGLATGELFF. The DNA for the CDR3 is TGTGCCACCAGTGGCCTCGCGACCGGGGAGCTGTTTTTT. J is TRBJ2-2 and V is TRBV24-1; no definite D call. Trimming left V 5 bases short and J 5 bases short, with 8 bases between. CDR1 is KGHDR and CDR2 is SFDVKD in the germline V gene. The CDR3 has 13 residues.

V usage is TRBV18 and J usage is TRBJ1-1; D gene uncertain. V was pared by 8 bases and J by 0 bases, with 10 bases between. CDR1 and CDR2 (germline): KGHSH, LQKENI. The CDR3 runs 13 residues. The CDR3 DNA reads as TGTGCCAGCGCCCGTGAGATGAACACTGAAGCTTTCTTT. Protein product: CASAREMNTEAFF. The complete variable domain, with remaining parts taken from reference TRBV18 and TRBJ1-1, reads NAGVMQNPRHLVRRRGQEARLRCSPMKGHSHVYWYRQLPEEGLKFMVYLQKENIIDESGMPKERFSAEFPKEGPSILRIQQVVRGDSAAYFCASAREMNTEAFFGQGTRLTVV.

In its sample, this clonotype was seen many times. This chain joins TRBV5-1 and TRBJ1-1; 9 positions match TRBD1. The trim removed 4 bases at V and 5 bases at J, leaving 6 bases unmatched. The length of the CDR3 is 14 residues. Germline V gives CDR1 SGHRS, CDR2 YFSETQ. CDR3: CASSPGQGGTEAFF. The DNA for the CDR3 is TGCGCCAGCAGCCCGGGACAGGGTGGGACTGAAGCTTTCTTT.

The genes are TRBV20-1 and TRBJ2-7; 7 bases fit TRBD2. Germline V lookup: CDR1 DFQATT, CDR2 SNEGSKA (reference sequence). The CDR3 loop spans 15 amino acids. Germline trimming cut 1 base from V and 7 bases from J; bases unmatched to any gene: 13. CDR3 DNA sequence: TGCAGTGCTAGAGTGCGGCGGGAGCCCCTCGGGGAGCAGTACTTC. This translates into CSARVRREPLGEQYF.

The sample holds one count of this clonotype. Relative to the germline gene, one junction end is altered; a read error may explain this. The rearrangement uses TRBV28 and TRBJ2-3, with D hard to call. From germline, CDR1 is MDHEN and CDR2 SYDVKM. The CDR3 has 14 amino acids. CDR3 nucleotides: TGTGCCAGCAGTTTGACGACTCGCACAGATACGCTGTATTTT. Protein sequence: CASSLTTRTDTLYF.

This clonotype occurred many times. The genes are TRBV12-3 or TRBV12-4 and TRBJ2-7, with 9 bases lining up with TRBD1. The trim removed 7 bases at V and 2 bases at J, leaving 18 bases unmatched. The CDR3 is 18 residues long. The CDR3 region is CASKPALRRQGDTYEQYF. CDR3 DNA sequence: TGTGCCAGCAAGCCAGCCCTCCGAAGACAGGGGGACACCTACGAGCAGTACTTC.

This clonotype has ten or more counts. The V and J genes are TRBV11-2 and TRBJ2-1; D may match TRBD1 or TRBD2 (5 bases each). CDR1 is SGHAT and CDR2 is FQNNGV in the germline V gene. CDR3 length equals 16 residues. V was pared by 1 base and J by 5 bases, with 15 bases between. This CDR3 is CASSLGGASRNNEQFF. The CDR3 DNA reads as TGTGCCAGCAGCTTAGGAGGGGCATCCCGAAACAATGAGCAGTTCTTC.